This is a list of T cell receptor beta chains from one sample in a study of glioma-infiltrating T cells after dendritic cell vaccination. Profiled with immunoSEQ multiplex PCR; TCRdb holds only in-frame clones, not every one. The sample holds tens of thousands of clones, over 75% seen once. The sequencing used blood, collected after dendritic cell vaccination. The receptors originated from a human donor with glioblastoma. Each CDR3 is given with its conserved first and last residue. The D gene is left open where the match is weak. Rows give clone size only sometimes, using once, few, many, or a class for an expanded clone.

J gene | D gene | clone size | V gene | CDR3 protein | CDR3 DNA
TRBJ2-2 | TRBD2 | . | TRBV7-2 | CASSFGRDQRWTGELFF | TGTGCCAGCAGCTTTGGGAGGGATCAGCGATGGACCGGGGAGCTGTTTTTT
TRBJ2-7 | TRBD1 | . | TRBV5-4 | CASSLAGQGAGEQYF | TGTGCCAGCAGCTTGGCAGGACAGGGGGCAGGCGAGCAGTACTTC
TRBJ2-7 | TRBD1 | . | TRBV4-3 | CASSQALAGGPYEQYF | TGCGCCAGCAGCCAAGCGCTCGCAGGGGGACCCTACGAGCAGTACTTC
TRBJ2-2 | . | . | TRBV5-6 | CASSLGLNTGELFF | TGTGCCAGCAGCTTGGGGCTTAACACCGGGGAGCTGTTTTTT
TRBJ1-6 | . | . | TRBV10-3 | CAISEGGHGNSPLHF | TGTGCCATCAGTGAGGGCGGACACGGGAATTCACCCCTCCACTTT
TRBJ1-1 | . | . | TRBV25-1 | CASGGLNTEAFF | TGTGCCAGCGGGGGGTTGAACACTGAAGCTTTCTTT
TRBJ1-4 | . | . | TRBV7-2 | CASSLQWTNEKLFF | TGTGCCAGCAGCTTACAGTGGACTAATGAAAAACTGTTTTTT
TRBJ2-7 | . | . | TRBV18 | CASSPTQYEQYF | TGTGCCAGCTCACCAACACAGTACGAGCAGTACTTC
TRBJ1-6 | . | . | TRBV5-1 | CASSLEGGAPLHF | TGCGCCAGCAGCTTGGAGGGGGGGGCACCCCTCCACTTT
TRBJ2-1 | . | . | TRBV5-4 | CASSSLVNEQFF | TGTGCCAGCAGCTCCTTAGTCAATGAGCAGTTCTTC
TRBJ1-2 | TRBD1 | . | TRBV7-2 | CASSLLQGNYGYTF | TGTGCCAGCAGCTTGCTACAGGGGAACTATGGCTACACCTTC
TRBJ1-4 | TRBD1 | . | TRBV19 | CASMSGQPNEKLFF | TGTGCCAGTATGTCGGGACAGCCAAATGAAAAACTGTTTTTT
TRBJ2-1 | TRBD2 | few | TRBV5-1 | CASSPDLAGGSAGEQFF | TGCGCCAGCAGCCCAGATCTAGCGGGAGGGTCGGCCGGTGAGCAGTTCTTC
TRBJ2-1 | TRBD1 | . | TRBV27 | CARNYRDRVHNEQFF | TGTGCCAGAAACTACCGGGACAGGGTACACAATGAGCAGTTCTTC
TRBJ2-5 | . | . | TRBV7-3 | CASSFWTEGTQYF | TGTGCCAGCAGCTTCTGGACGGAGGGGACCCAGTACTTC
TRBJ2-2 | . | . | TRBV28 | CASSLDTSSTGELFF | TGTGCCAGCAGTTTGGACACCTCCTCCACCGGGGAGCTGTTTTTT
TRBJ1-2 | TRBD1 | . | TRBV5-4 | CASSGDRGRSYGYTF | TGTGCCAGCAGCGGCGACAGGGGGCGCAGCTATGGCTACACCTTC
TRBJ2-3 | TRBD2 | . | TRBV7-2 | CASSLALAGGRDTQYF | TGTGCCAGCAGCTTAGCCCTAGCGGGAGGACGAGATACGCAGTATTTT
TRBJ2-7 | . | . | TRBV2 | CAGGSGRGNEQYF | TGTGCCGGGGGGTCGGGGAGGGGGAACGAGCAGTACTTC
TRBJ2-4 | . | . | TRBV5-6 | CASSRMGGQIVGIQYF | TGTGCCAGCAGCCGGATGGGGGGTCAGATCGTCGGCATTCAGTACTTC
TRBJ1-1 | . | . | TRBV19 | CASSFPTPNTEAFF | TGTGCCAGTAGTTTCCCGACACCGAACACTGAAGCTTTCTTT
TRBJ1-1 | . | . | TRBV6-1 | CASSEVGGFTEAFF | TGTGCCAGCAGTGAAGTAGGGGGATTCACTGAAGCTTTCTTT
TRBJ1-2 | TRBD1 | . | TRBV19 | CASRTSDRGRDGYTF | TGTGCCAGTAGAACTTCGGACAGGGGAAGGGATGGCTACACCTTC
TRBJ1-2 | . | few | TRBV19 | CASSRQGLDGYTF | TGTGCCAGTAGTCGTCAGGGGCTCGATGGCTACACCTTC
TRBJ2-1 | TRBD2 | . | TRBV7-9 | CASRSGTSGFSSYNEQFF | TGTGCCAGCAGATCCGGGACTAGCGGGTTCAGCTCCTACAATGAGCAGTTCTTC
TRBJ2-7 | . | . | TRBV6-5 | CASTPPGSSYEQYF | TGTGCCAGCACCCCCCCCGGGAGCTCCTACGAGCAGTACTTC
TRBJ1-1 | TRBD1 | . | TRBV5-1 | CASSLAGGMNTEAFF | TGCGCCAGCAGCTTGGCAGGGGGCATGAACACTGAAGCTTTCTTT
TRBJ2-3 | . | once | TRBV5-5 | CASSRPFSGSSTDTQYF | TGTGCCAGCAGCCGGCCCTTTAGCGGTTCTAGCACAGATACGCAGTATTTT
TRBJ2-1 | . | . | TRBV4-3 | CASSPENTYNEQFF | TGCGCCAGCAGCCCCGAGAATACCTACAATGAGCAGTTCTTC
TRBJ1-2 | . | . | TRBV11-2 | CASSLVSGRLNYGYTF | TGTGCCAGCAGCTTAGTTAGCGGCCGCCTTAACTATGGCTACACCTTC
TRBJ2-7 | TRBD1 | . | TRBV18 | CASSTLGQGDEQYF | TGTGCCAGCTCGACTTTGGGACAGGGTGACGAGCAGTACTTC
TRBJ1-6 | . | . | TRBV5-4 | CASSLPPGQQGLNSPLHF | TGTGCCAGCAGCTTGCCCCCGGGGCAACAGGGCCTCAATTCACCCCTCCACTTT
TRBJ2-1 | TRBD2 | . | TRBV5-4 | CASSRGTSVRSDEQFF | TGTGCCAGCAGCAGAGGGACTAGCGTCAGAAGCGATGAGCAGTTCTTC